The source of this T cell receptor beta chain is a study of vaccination and CD4 T cells after COVID-19. Turning to the study itself: Either a CEFX pool, an HIV-1 Nef pool, or no peptide was added to control cultures.

Treatment noted: roughly ten-day PBMC culture with coronavirus spike peptide pools or control peptides (ViraFEST assay). V lost 6 bases and J 4 bases, leaving 10 bases between the germline ends. The CDR3 runs to 11 residues. Germline V gene sequence: CDR1 SQVTM, CDR2 ANQGSEA. This clonotype has a handful of counts. Its antigen is still unknown. The Oncomine TCR Beta short-read assay sequenced DNA from cultured CD4+ T cells. TCRdb fed the PCR reads into MiXCR, producing one record per CDR3 protein. The repertoire holds some 12,000 distinct CDR3 sequences, with 35% to 45% as singletons. The sample was cultured CD4+ T cells from blood. The chain is built from TRBV29-1 and TRBJ2-7; tentatively, D is TRBD1 (6 bases). The sequence derives from a human donor with COVID-19. The CDR3 coding sequence is TGCAGCGTCCTGGACAGTTACGAGCAGTACTTC. Translating it yields CSVLDSYEQYF.